The source of this T cell receptor (beta chain) is a study of blood T cell repertoires in COVID-19. Study as a whole: COVID-19 samples from acute and convalescent phases originated in the United States, Italy and Spain. Sources were T cells, B-cell-depleted T cells, or PBMCs; the material itself was cDNA or gDNA.

V lost 4 bases and J lost 4; bases outside the gene matches: 9. The germline V gene encodes CDR1 SQVTM and CDR2 ANQGSEA. This CDR3 region has 14 residues. In the original processing: From reference gene primer amplification, estimates of nucleated cell counts were derived. TCRdb keeps only in-frame clones here, not all; method: immunoSEQ multiplex PCR. The V and J calls and clone size were taken over from that table, and D and trimming were inferred from the DNA. The data show approximately 75,000 clones, roughly 82% seen once. This receptor was obtained from a human donor in a cohort sampled during active COVID-19. This sequence joins TRBV29-1 and TRBJ1-2, with 7 bases matching TRBD1. Sequencing was performed on peripheral blood. In nucleotides, the CDR3 is TGCAGCGTTGCCGGGACAGCTTTTACCTATGGCTACACCTTC. Encoded protein: CSVAGTAFTYGYTF.